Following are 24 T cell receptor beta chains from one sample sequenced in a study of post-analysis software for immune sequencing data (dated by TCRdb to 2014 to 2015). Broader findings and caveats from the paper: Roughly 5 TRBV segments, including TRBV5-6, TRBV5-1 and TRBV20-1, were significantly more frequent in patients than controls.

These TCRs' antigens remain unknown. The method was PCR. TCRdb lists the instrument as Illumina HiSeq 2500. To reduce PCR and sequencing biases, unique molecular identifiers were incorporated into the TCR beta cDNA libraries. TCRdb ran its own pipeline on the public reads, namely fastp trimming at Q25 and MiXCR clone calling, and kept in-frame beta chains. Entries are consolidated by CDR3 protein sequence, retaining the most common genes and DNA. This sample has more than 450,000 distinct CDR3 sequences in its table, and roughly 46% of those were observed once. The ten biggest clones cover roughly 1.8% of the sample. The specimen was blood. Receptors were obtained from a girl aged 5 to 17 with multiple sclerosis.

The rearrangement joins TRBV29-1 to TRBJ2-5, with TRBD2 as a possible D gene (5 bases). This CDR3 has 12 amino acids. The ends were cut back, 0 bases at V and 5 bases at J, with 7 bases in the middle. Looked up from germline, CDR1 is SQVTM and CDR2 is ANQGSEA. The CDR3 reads CSVEDSGETQYF. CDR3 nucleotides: TGCAGCGTTGAAGATTCGGGGGAGACCCAGTACTTC. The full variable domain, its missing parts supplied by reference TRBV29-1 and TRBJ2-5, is SAVISQKPSRDICQRGTSLTIQCQVDSQVTMMFWYRQQPGQSLTLIATANQGSEATYESGFVIDKFPISRPNLTFSTLTVSNMSPEDSSIYLCSVEDSGETQYFGPGTRLLVL.

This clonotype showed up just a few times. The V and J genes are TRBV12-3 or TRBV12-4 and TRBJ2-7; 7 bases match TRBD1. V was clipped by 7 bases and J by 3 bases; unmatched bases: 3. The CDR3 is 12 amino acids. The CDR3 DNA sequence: TGTGCCAGCACGACAGGGCACTACGAGCAGTACTTC. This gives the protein CASTTGHYEQYF.

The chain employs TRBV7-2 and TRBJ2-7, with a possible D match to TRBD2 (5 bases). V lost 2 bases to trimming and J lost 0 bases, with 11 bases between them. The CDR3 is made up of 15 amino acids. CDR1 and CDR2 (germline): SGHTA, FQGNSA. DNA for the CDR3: TGTGCCAGCAGCTTAAGTGTTGGGAGCTCCTACGAGCAGTACTTC. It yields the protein CASSLSVGSSYEQYF.

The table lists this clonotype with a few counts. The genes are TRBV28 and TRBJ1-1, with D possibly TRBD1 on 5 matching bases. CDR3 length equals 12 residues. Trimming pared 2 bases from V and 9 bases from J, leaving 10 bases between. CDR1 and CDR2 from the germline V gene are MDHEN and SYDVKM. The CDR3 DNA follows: TGTGCCAGCAGTTTACAGGGAGAGCAAGCTTTCTTT. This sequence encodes CASSLQGEQAFF.

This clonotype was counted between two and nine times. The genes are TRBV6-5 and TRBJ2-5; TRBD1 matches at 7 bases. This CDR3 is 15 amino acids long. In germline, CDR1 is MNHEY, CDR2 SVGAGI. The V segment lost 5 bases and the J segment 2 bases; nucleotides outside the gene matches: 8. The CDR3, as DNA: TGTGCCAGCAGTAATAACCCGGGACAGCAAGAGACCCAGTACTTC. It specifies CASSNNPGQQETQYF.

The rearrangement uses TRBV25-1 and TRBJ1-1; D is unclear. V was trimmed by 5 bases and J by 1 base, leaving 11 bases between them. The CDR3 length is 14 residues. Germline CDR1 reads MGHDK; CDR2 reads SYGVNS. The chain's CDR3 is CASSSRQANTEAFF. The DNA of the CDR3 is TGTGCCAGCAGTTCTCGGCAGGCGAACACTGAAGCTTTCTTT.

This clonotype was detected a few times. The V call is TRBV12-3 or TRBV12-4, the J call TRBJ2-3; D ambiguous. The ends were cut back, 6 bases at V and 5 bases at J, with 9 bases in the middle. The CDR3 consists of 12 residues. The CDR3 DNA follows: TGTGCCAGCAGCTTCGGTAGAGATACGCAGTATTTT. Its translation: CASSFGRDTQYF.

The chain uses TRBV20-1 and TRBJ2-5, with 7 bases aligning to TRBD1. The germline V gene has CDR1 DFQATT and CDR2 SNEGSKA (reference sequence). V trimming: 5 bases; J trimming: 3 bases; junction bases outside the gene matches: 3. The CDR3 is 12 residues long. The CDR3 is CSALDRKETQYF. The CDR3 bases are TGCAGTGCTTTGGACAGGAAAGAGACCCAGTACTTC.

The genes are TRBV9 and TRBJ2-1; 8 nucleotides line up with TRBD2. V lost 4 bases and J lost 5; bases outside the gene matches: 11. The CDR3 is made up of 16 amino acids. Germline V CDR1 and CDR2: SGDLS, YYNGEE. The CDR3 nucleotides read TGTGCCAGCAGCCCCCCCGGGCGGGGGGCCCACAATGAGCAGTTCTTC. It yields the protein CASSPPGRGAHNEQFF.

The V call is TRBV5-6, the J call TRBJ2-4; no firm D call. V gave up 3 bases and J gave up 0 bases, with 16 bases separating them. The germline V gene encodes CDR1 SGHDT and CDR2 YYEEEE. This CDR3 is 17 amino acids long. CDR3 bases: TGTGCCAGCAGCTCGCGTACCCCGAGACTAGCCAAAAACATTCAGTACTTC. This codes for CASSSRTPRLAKNIQYF.

Here the CDR3 reads CASSLEGGRESDTQYF. CDR3 DNA: TGCGCCAGCAGCTTGGAAGGGGGTCGGGAGTCGGATACGCAGTATTTT. The chain has TRBV5-1 and TRBJ2-3; D possibly uses TRBD1 or TRBD2 (6 bases each). V lost 0 bases and J lost 6, with 17 bases in between. The CDR3 has 16 amino acids. Germline CDR1 and CDR2: SGHRS and YFSETQ.

The CDR3 sequence is CASSDKRTRSWSNDEQYF. The CDR3, as DNA: TGTGCCAGCAGTGATAAAAGGACTAGGTCCTGGAGCAATGATGAGCAGTACTTC. The chain is built from TRBV6-1 and TRBJ2-5, with 7 bases aligning to TRBD2. The V gene's germline CDR1 is MNHNS and CDR2 SASEGT. V shed 3 bases and J 11 bases; nucleotides not matched to a gene: 24. The CDR3 runs 18 residues.

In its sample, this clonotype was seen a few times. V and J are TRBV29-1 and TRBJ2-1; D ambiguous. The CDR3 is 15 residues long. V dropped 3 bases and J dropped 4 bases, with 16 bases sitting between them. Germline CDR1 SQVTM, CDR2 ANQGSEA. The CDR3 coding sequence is TGCAGCGTTGATTCGGGTCATAGAATTTACAATGAGCAGTTCTTC. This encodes CSVDSGHRIYNEQFF.

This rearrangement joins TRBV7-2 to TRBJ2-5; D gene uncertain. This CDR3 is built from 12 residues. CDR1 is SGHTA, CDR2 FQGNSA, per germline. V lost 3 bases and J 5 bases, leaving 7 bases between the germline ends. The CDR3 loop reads CASSFNVETQYF. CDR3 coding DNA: TGTGCCAGCAGCTTTAACGTGGAGACCCAGTACTTC.

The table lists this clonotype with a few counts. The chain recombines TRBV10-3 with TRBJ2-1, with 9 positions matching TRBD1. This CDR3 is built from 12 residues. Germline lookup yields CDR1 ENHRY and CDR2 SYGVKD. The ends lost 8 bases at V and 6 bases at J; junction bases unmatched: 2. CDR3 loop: CAIGTGINEQFF. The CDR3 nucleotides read TGTGCCATCGGGACAGGGATCAATGAGCAGTTCTTC.

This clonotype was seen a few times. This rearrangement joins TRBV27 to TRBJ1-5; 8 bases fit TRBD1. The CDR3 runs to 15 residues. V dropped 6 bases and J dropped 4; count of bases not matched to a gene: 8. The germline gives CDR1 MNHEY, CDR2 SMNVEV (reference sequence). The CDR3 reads CASSPTGVLNQPQHF. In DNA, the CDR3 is TGTGCCAGCAGCCCGACAGGGGTCCTTAATCAGCCCCAGCATTTT.

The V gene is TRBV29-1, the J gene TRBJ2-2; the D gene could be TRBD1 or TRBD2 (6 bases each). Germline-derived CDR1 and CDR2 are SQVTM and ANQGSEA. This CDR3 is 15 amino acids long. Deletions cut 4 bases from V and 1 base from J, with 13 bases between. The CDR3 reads CSVGEDSMNTGELFF. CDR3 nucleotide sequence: TGCAGCGTTGGGGAGGACAGCATGAACACCGGGGAGCTGTTTTTT.

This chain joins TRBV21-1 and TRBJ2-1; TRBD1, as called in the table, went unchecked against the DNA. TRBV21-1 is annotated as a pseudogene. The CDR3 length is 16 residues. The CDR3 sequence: CASSTKGQGTYNEQFF. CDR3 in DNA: TGTGCCAGCAGCACAAAGGGACAGGGGACATACAATGAGCAGTTCTTC.

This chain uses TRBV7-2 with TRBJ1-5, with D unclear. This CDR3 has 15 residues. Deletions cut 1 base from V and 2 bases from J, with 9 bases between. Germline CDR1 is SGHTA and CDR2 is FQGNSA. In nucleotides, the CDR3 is TGTGCCAGCAGCTTAGGGGGTGGCCGCAATCAGCCCCAGCATTTT. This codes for CASSLGGGRNQPQHF.

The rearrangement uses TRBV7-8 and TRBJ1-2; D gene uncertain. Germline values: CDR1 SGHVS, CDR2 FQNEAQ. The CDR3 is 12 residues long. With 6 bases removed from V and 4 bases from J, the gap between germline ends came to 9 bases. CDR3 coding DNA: TGTGCCAGCAGTCCCGATTTCTATGGCTACACCTTC. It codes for CASSPDFYGYTF.

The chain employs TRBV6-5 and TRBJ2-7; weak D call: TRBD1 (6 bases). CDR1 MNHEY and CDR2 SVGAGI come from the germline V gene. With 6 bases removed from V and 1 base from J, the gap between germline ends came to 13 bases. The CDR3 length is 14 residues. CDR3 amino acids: CASSSARGSYEQYF. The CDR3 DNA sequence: TGTGCCAGCAGCTCCGCCAGGGGATCCTACGAGCAGTACTTC.

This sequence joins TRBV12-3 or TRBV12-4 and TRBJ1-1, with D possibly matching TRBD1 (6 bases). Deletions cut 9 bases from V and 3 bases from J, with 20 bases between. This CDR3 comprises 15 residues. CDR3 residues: CASASGQRWYTEAFF. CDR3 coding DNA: TGTGCCAGTGCCTCGGGACAAAGATGGTACACTGAAGCTTTCTTT.

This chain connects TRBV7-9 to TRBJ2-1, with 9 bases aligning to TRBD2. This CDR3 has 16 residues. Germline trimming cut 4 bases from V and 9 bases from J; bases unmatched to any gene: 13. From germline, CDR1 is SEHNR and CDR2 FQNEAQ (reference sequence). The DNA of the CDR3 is TGTGCCAGCAGCTCACTCATAGCGGGAGCGAGGGCTGAGCAGTTCTTC. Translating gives CASSSLIAGARAEQFF.

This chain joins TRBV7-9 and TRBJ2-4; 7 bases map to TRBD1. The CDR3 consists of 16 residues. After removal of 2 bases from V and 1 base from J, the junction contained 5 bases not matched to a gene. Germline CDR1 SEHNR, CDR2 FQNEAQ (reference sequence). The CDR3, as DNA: TGTGCCAGCAGCTTACCATCGACAGGGGCCAAAAACATTCAGTACTTC. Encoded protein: CASSLPSTGAKNIQYF.